This T cell receptor beta chain stems from a study of identifying expanded T cells in peripheral blood. With regard to this clone: The target antigen is unknown.

General observations from the study: Variance in clone template counts between approximately 2-week samples significantly increased with total template count across all healthy donors.

The data were produced by immunoSEQ multiplex PCR, yet TCRdb's version contains in-frame clones alone and is incomplete. Of more than 90,000 clones in the sample, 87% are singletons; the top ten hold about 18%. The CDR3 has 14 residues. Unmatched junction bases numbered 0, after V lost 0 bases and J lost 3 bases. Germline V lookup: CDR1 LGHNA, CDR2 YSLEER. Sequencing was carried out using blood. This TCR was recovered from a person aged 18-70 years in good health. The chain links TRBV4-3 to TRBJ1-2, with 8 bases matching TRBD1. This chain's CDR3 is CASSQETGDYGYTF. The CDR3 bases are TGCGCCAGCAGCCAAGAGACAGGGGACTATGGCTACACCTTC.